This T cell receptor beta chain stems from a study of shared clonotypes between healthy human individuals. TCRdb's copy holds only in-frame clones and misses some; the assay was immunoSEQ multiplex PCR. The profile shows approximately 1,000,000 clones, around 78% of them singletons. Germline assignment: CDR1 SGHNT and CDR2 YYREEE (reference sequence). Trimming at V came to 4 bases and at J to 2 bases, leaving 6 bases not matched to a gene. The CDR3 totals 16 residues. This rearrangement joins TRBV5-4 to TRBJ2-1; 10 nucleotides agree with TRBD1. The origin of this receptor is a man aged 18 to 29 in good health. Some clones in this sample may be carry-over from other donors' samples. The sequenced material came from memory CD4+ T cells from PBMCs. Specified subset: CD45RA-negative fraction. Here the CDR3 DNA reads TGTGCCAGCAGCAGCCCGGGACAGGGGCCCTACAATGAGCAGTTCTTC. It codes for CASSSPGQGPYNEQFF.